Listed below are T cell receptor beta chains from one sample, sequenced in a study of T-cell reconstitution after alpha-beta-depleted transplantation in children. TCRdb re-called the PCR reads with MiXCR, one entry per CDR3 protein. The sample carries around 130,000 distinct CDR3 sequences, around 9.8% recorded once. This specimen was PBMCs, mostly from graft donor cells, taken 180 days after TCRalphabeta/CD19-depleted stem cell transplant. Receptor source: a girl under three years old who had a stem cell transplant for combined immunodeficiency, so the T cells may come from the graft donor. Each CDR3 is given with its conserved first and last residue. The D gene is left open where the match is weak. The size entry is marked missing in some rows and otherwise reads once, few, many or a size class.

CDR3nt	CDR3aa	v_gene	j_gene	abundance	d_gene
TGTGCCAGAACGAGGGATGGAGAGACCCAGTACTTC	CARTRDGETQYF	TRBV6-5	TRBJ2-5	.	.
TGTGCCAGCAGTTCCCAGGGGTGGGGAGTCTACGAGCAGTACTTC	CASSSQGWGVYEQYF	TRBV28	TRBJ2-7	.	.
TGCAGCGTTGATGGCGAAAGGGGCAATGAGCAGTTCTTC	CSVDGERGNEQFF	TRBV29-1	TRBJ2-1	many	.
TGTGCCAGCAACCACAGGGGTGGAGAGACCCAGTACTTC	CASNHRGGETQYF	TRBV12-3/TRBV12-4	TRBJ2-5	few	TRBD1
TGCAGTGCAGCGGGGCCGGGAGAGACCCAGTACTTC	CSAAGPGETQYF	TRBV20-1	TRBJ2-5	few	TRBD2
TGCGCCAGCAGCCCGAGGACAGGGGGCAGCAATGAAAAACTGTTTTTT	CASSPRTGGSNEKLFF	TRBV5-1	TRBJ1-4	many	TRBD1
TGCAGCGTTGAAATGGGACCTAATCAGCCCCAGCATTTT	CSVEMGPNQPQHF	TRBV29-1	TRBJ1-5	many	.
TGCGCCAGCAGCTTGGCGCCTCGGGGCCAAGAGACCCAGTACTTC	CASSLAPRGQETQYF	TRBV5-1	TRBJ2-5	few	.
TGCAGCGTTGAAGTAGCGGGGCACCCAGATACGCAGTATTTT	CSVEVAGHPDTQYF	TRBV29-1	TRBJ2-3	.	TRBD2
TGTGCCAGCAGTAATGGACTTTTTCAAGAGACCCAGTACTTC	CASSNGLFQETQYF	TRBV28	TRBJ2-5	many	.
TGTGCCAGCAGTTCCCAAAGCACAGATACGCAGTATTTT	CASSSQSTDTQYF	TRBV12-3/TRBV12-4	TRBJ2-3	.	.
TGTGCCAGCAGCTTGGACAGGTCTAGCGAGCAGTACTTC	CASSLDRSSEQYF	TRBV5-4	TRBJ2-7	.	.
TGCAGTGCCGACCAACAGGGGAATCAGCCCCAGCATTTT	CSADQQGNQPQHF	TRBV20-1	TRBJ1-5	.	TRBD1
TGTGCTAGCAGCCCCGCGGGCAGGGGGCTCGGCGGGGAGCTGTTTTTT	CASSPAGRGLGGELFF	TRBV7-7	TRBJ2-2	many	TRBD1